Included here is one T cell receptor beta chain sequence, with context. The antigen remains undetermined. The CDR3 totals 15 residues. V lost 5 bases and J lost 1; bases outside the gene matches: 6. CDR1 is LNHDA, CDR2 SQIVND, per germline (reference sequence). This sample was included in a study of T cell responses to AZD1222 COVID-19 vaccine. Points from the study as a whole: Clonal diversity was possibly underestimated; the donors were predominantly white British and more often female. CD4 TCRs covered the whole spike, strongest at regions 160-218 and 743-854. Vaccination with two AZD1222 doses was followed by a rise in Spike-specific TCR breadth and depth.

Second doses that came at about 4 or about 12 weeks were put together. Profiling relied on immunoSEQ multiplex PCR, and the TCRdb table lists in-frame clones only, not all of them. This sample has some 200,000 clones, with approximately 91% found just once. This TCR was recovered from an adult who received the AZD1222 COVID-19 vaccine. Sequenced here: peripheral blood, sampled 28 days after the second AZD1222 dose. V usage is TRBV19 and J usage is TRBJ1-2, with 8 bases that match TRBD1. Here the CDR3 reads CASSALGQGNYGYTF. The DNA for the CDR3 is TGTGCCAGTAGTGCCCTAGGACAGGGTAACTATGGCTACACCTTC.